Each of the 22 T cell receptor beta chains below was sequenced from the same sample in a study of blood T cells in healthy people across ages (dated by TCRdb to 2015 to 2017). The protocol used for the library was 5' RACE. The data were produced on an Illumina HiSeq 2500. The second PCR ran for about 6 to 11 cycles and used a J-beta primer mix along with a sample-barcoded 5' primer. TCRdb's own reprocessing of the public reads used fastp at Q25 and MiXCR and kept productive beta chains. Rows matching on CDR3 protein sequence are summarized as one entry with the most common DNA and genes. This sample holds fewer than 2,000,000 distinct CDR3 sequences; around 36% were observed only once. 10% to 12% of the sample lies in the top ten. The sequenced sample consisted of blood. These receptors originate from a woman younger than 45 in good health.

The CDR3 protein is CASSLDPSYHEQYF. DNA of the CDR3: TGTGCCAGCAGCTTAGACCCCTCATATCACGAGCAGTACTTC. This chain connects TRBV7-6 to TRBJ2-7; unclear D gene. Germline V gene data show CDR1 as SGHVS and CDR2 as FNYEAQ. There are 14 residues in the CDR3. Between the trimmed V and J ends, which lost 1 base and 5 bases, there was a span of 12 bases.

This clonotype was seen many times. V usage is TRBV7-9 and J usage is TRBJ2-1; weak D call: TRBD2 (5 bases). The CDR3 runs 13 residues. The germline V gene encodes CDR1 SEHNR and CDR2 FQNEAQ (reference sequence). Between the trimmed V and J ends, which lost 1 base and 7 bases, there was a span of 8 bases. The CDR3 protein is CASSLGGVNEQFF. The CDR3 coding sequence is TGTGCCAGCAGCTTAGGGGGAGTTAATGAGCAGTTCTTC.

This clonotype was counted between two and nine times. This rearrangement joins TRBV3-1 to TRBJ2-7, with D possibly matching TRBD2 (5 bases). Trimming shortened V by 1 base and J by 4 bases, and 20 bases separated the two germline ends. CDR1 and CDR2 from the germline V gene are LGHDT and YNNKEL (reference sequence). This CDR3 has 17 residues. The CDR3 nucleotides are TGTGCCAGCAGCCAAGCTCCTCCGACGGGAAGGGTGTACGAGCAGTACTTC. Translation: CASSQAPPTGRVYEQYF.

This rearrangement joins TRBV20-1 to TRBJ2-7, with 8 bases lining up with TRBD2. The DNA end lines up better with TRBJ2-5; the J call may be wrong. Looked up from germline, CDR1 is DFQATT and CDR2 is SNEGSKA (reference sequence). The CDR3 has 13 residues. The CDR3 region has the DNA TGCAGTGCTAGATACGGGGGGGCTAAGACCCAGTACTTC. This codes for CSARYGGAKTQYF.

The genes are TRBV20-1 and TRBJ2-7; D unresolved. Trimming left V 1 base short and J 4 bases short, with 11 bases between. The CDR3 is 13 residues long. The germline CDR1 and CDR2 sequences are DFQATT and SNEGSKA (reference sequence). The chain's CDR3 is CSARVGGDYEQYF. CDR3 in DNA: TGCAGTGCTAGAGTGGGCGGAGATTACGAGCAGTACTTC.

J is TRBJ2-2 and V is TRBV12-3 or TRBV12-4; D possibly corresponds to TRBD2 (6 bases). The CDR3 totals 13 residues. V shed 5 bases and J shed 6 bases, with 10 bases lying between them. The chain's CDR3 is CASSAGRAGELFF. CDR3 DNA: TGTGCCAGCAGTGCGGGGCGTGCCGGGGAGCTGTTTTTT.

This clonotype was observed a few times. CDR3 nucleotide sequence: TGTGCCAGCAGTGGAGAGACAGGGGACGGTGAAAAACTGTTTTTT. Its translation: CASSGETGDGEKLFF. This chain uses TRBV25-1 with TRBJ1-4, with 8 bases fitting TRBD1. The CDR3 is 15 amino acids. The V gene's germline CDR1 is MGHDK and CDR2 SYGVNS. J gave up 7 bases and V 4 bases, and 8 bases lay outside the gene matches.

The chain combines TRBV6-5 with TRBJ2-3; D is unclear. The V gene lost 10 bases and the J gene lost 3 bases, with 17 bases spanning the gap. The CDR3 contains 14 residues. CDR1 and CDR2 (germline): MNHEY, SVGAGI. DNA for the CDR3: TGTGCCACTGTCGGGCGGCGCAGGACAGATACGCAGTATTTT. It codes for CATVGRRRTDTQYF.

The chain couples TRBV14 to TRBJ2-5; D is tentatively TRBD1 or TRBD2 (5 bases each). The CDR3 spans 15 residues. Germline-derived CDR1 and CDR2 are SGHDN and FVKESK. The germline V and J ends were trimmed by 4 bases and 5 bases, with 17 bases remaining between them. CDR3 region: CASSPMGDLWETQYF. The CDR3 nucleotides read TGTGCCAGCAGCCCGATGGGGGACCTTTGGGAGACCCAGTACTTC. The full variable domain, rest sourced from reference TRBV14 and TRBJ2-5, is EAGVTQFPSHSVIEKGQTVTLRCDPISGHDNLYWYRRVMGKEIKFLLHFVKESKQDESGMPNNRFLAERTGGTYSTLKVQPAELEDSGVYFCASSPMGDLWETQYFGPGTRLLVL.

The chain carries TRBV7-8 and TRBJ1-1; 10 nucleotides match TRBD1. Trimming cost V 3 bases and J 1 base; bases outside gene matches: 8. The germline CDR1 and CDR2 sequences are SGHVS and FQNEAQ. The CDR3 spans 17 residues. The chain's CDR3 is CASSFGTGVSKNTEAFF. The CDR3, as DNA: TGTGCCAGCAGCTTTGGGACAGGGGTTTCAAAGAACACTGAAGCTTTCTTT. Together with reference TRBV7-8 and TRBJ1-1, the CDR3 gives the full variable domain: GAGVSQSPRYKVAKRGQDVALRCDPISGHVSLFWYQQALGQGPEFLTYFQNEAQLDKSGLPSDRFFAERPEGSVSTLKIQRTQQEDSAVYLCASSFGTGVSKNTEAFFGQGTRLTVV.

Notes on this clonotype: A read error may be the cause here, since a much bigger clone is one base away. The V call is TRBV3-1, the J call TRBJ2-3; possible D gene TRBD2, 6 bases. This CDR3 is 15 amino acids long. The V gene's germline CDR1 is LGHDT and CDR2 YNNKEL (reference sequence). The CDR3 sequence is CASSLTAAGGDTRYF. The CDR3 coding sequence is TGTGCCAGCTCCTTAACCGCAGCCGGGGGAGATACGCGGTATTTT.

This clonotype was seen a few times. The genes are TRBV2 and TRBJ2-1, with D unresolved. Trimming removed 10 bases at V and 8 bases at J, with 15 bases between. The germline gives CDR1 SNHLY, CDR2 FYNNEI. The CDR3 length is 12 residues. This chain's CDR3 is CATGYSRDEQFF. CDR3 coding DNA: TGTGCCACCGGGTATTCCCGCGATGAGCAGTTCTTC.

J is TRBJ2-7 and V is TRBV20-1, with D perhaps TRBD1 (6 bases). The better agreement between TRBJ2-5 and the DNA end casts doubt on the J call. CDR1 is DFQATT and CDR2 is SNEGSKA in the germline V gene (reference sequence). This CDR3 comprises 14 residues. The CDR3 protein is CSASGTRGVETQYF. The CDR3 DNA reads as TGCAGTGCTAGTGGGACAAGGGGCGTAGAGACCCAGTACTTC.

This clonotype was seen ten or more times. The V call is TRBV5-1, the J call TRBJ1-6; D possibly corresponds to TRBD1 (6 bases). Germline V lookup: CDR1 SGHRS, CDR2 YFSETQ. V was cut by 4 bases and J by 8 bases, with 19 bases left in between. The CDR3 is made up of 16 amino acids. The CDR3 protein is CASSPRGGAGDSPLHF. DNA of the CDR3: TGCGCCAGCAGCCCCCGTGGGGGGGCAGGCGATTCACCCCTCCACTTT.

This clonotype occurred many times. The chain employs TRBV4-2 and TRBJ2-3; D remains unclear. The germline gives CDR1 LGHNA, CDR2 YNFKEQ. V dropped 0 bases and J dropped 3 bases, with 4 bases sitting between them. The CDR3 runs to 13 residues. CDR3 amino acids: CASSQDKTDTQYF. The CDR3 nucleotides read TGTGCCAGCAGCCAAGATAAGACAGATACGCAGTATTTT.

In its sample, this clonotype was seen many times. This sequence joins TRBV18 and TRBJ2-3, with D unclear. V was cut by 8 bases and J by 2 bases, with 8 bases left in between. Germline CDR1 is KGHSH and CDR2 is LQKENI. The CDR3 loop spans 12 amino acids. This CDR3 is CASSLITDTQYF. CDR3 in DNA: TGTGCCAGCAGTTTGATCACAGATACGCAGTATTTT.

This clonotype was detected a few times. This chain joins TRBV15 and TRBJ2-7; D may be TRBD2 (6 bases). The J call may not be correct, given that the DNA end is closer to TRBJ2-5. The CDR3 runs 14 residues. CDR1 is LNHNV and CDR2 is YYDKDF in the germline V gene (reference sequence). CDR3 in amino acids: CATSKGGEPETQYF. The CDR3, as DNA: TGTGCCACCAGCAAAGGCGGGGAGCCTGAGACCCAGTACTTC.

The rearrangement uses TRBV5-1 and TRBJ2-7, with 9 nucleotides matching TRBD1. Germline assignment: CDR1 SGHRS and CDR2 YFSETQ. Trimming removed 5 bases from V and 2 bases from J; junction bases left unmatched: 8. This CDR3 comprises 15 residues. The CDR3 spells CASSLDRGKPYEQYF. CDR3 nucleotide sequence: TGCGCCAGCAGTCTCGACAGGGGGAAACCCTACGAGCAGTACTTC. Variable domain in full (rest from reference TRBV5-1 and TRBJ2-7): KAGVTQTPRYLIKTRGQQVTLSCSPISGHRSVSWYQQTPGQGLQFLFEYFSETQRNKGNFPGRFSGRQFSNSRSEMNVSTLELGDSALYLCASSLDRGKPYEQYFGPGTRLTVT.

This clonotype was picked up a small number of times. This chain links TRBV10-3 with TRBJ1-6; 11 positions match TRBD1. This CDR3 comprises 17 residues. Germline values: CDR1 ENHRY, CDR2 SYGVKD. V was pared by 2 bases and J by 7 bases, with 7 bases of the junction left unmatched. The CDR3 spells CAISENPGTGGNSPLHF. DNA of the CDR3: TGTGCCATCAGTGAGAACCCCGGGACAGGGGGAAATTCACCCCTCCACTTT.

The chain has TRBV5-4 and TRBJ2-1; TRBD2 is a possible D gene (6 bases). Germline V gene sequence: CDR1 SGHNT, CDR2 YYREEE (reference sequence). The CDR3 is 14 amino acids. Trimming left V 9 bases short and J 6 bases short, with 19 bases between. The CDR3 DNA reads as TGTGCCACTTCGGGACTGGGGTTCCTCAATGAGCAGTTCTTC. It codes for CATSGLGFLNEQFF.

Concerning this clonotype itself: A clone one base away is much larger, so this may be a read error. The V and J genes are TRBV29-1 and TRBJ2-1; a possible D gene is TRBD1 (5 bases). Per germline, CDR1 SQVTM and CDR2 ANQGSEA. The V end lost 7 bases, the J end lost 10 bases, and 17 bases lay between the germline ends. The CDR3 totals 12 residues. The CDR3 sequence: CSAGRGSYEQFF. CDR3 bases: TGCAGCGCCGGTAGGGGTTCCTACGAGCAGTTCTTC.

This clonotype was detected ten times or more. The DNA of the CDR3 is TGCAGCGTTGAGGCAGCTCCAGATACGCAGTATTTT. It specifies CSVEAAPDTQYF. The chain combines TRBV29-1 with TRBJ2-3; D is uncertain. The V end was cut by 3 bases, the J end by 4 bases, with 8 bases between. Germline values: CDR1 SQVTM, CDR2 ANQGSEA. This CDR3 is 12 amino acids long.